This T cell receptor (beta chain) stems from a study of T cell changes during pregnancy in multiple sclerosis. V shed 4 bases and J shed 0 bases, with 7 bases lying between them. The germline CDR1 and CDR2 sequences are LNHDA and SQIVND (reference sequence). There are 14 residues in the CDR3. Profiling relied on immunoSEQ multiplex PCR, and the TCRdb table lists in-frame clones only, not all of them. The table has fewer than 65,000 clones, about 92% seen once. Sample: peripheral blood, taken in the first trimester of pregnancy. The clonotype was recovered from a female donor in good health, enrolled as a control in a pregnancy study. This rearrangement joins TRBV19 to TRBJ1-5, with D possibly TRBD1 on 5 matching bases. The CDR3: CASSKGYSNQPQHF. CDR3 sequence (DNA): TGTGCCAGTAGTAAGGGGTATAGCAATCAGCCCCAGCATTTT.